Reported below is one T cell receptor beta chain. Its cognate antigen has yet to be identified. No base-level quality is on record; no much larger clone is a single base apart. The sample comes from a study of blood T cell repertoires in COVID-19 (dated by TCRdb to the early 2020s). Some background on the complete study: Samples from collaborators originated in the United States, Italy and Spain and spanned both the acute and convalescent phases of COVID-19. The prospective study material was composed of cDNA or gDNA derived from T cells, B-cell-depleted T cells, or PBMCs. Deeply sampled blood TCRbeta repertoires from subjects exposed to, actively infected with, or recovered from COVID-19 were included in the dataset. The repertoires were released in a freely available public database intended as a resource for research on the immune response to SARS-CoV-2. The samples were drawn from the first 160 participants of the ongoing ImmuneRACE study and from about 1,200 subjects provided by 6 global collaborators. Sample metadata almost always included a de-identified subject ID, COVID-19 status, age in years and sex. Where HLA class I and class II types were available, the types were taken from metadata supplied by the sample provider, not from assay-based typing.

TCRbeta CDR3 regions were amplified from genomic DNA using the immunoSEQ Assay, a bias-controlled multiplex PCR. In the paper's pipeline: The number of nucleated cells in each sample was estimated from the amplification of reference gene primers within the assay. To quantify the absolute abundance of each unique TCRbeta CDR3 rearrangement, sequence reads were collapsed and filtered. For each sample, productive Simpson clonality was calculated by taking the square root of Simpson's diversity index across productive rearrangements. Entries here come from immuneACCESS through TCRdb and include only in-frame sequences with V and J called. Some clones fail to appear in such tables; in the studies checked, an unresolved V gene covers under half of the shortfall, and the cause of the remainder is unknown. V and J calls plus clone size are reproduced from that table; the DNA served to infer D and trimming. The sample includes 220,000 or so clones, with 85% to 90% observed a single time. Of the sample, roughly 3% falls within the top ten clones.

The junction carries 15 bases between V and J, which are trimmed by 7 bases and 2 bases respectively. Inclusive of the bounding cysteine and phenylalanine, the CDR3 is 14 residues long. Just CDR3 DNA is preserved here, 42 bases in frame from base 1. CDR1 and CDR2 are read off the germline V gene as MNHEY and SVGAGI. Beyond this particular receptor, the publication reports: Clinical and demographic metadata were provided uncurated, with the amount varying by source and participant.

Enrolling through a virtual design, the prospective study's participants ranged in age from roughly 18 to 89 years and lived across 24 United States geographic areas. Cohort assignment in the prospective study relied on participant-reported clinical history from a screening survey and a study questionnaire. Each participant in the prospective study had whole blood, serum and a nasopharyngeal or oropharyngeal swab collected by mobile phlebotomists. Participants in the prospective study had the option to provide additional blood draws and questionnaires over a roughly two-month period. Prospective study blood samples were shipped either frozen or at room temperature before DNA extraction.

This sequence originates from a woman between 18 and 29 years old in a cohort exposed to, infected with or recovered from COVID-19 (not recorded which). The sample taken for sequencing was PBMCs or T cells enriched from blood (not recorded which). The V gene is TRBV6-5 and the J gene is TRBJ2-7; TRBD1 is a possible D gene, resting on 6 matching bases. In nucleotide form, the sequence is TGTGCCAGCATCCACCGGGACAACCCCTACGAGCAGTACTTC. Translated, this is CASIHRDNPYEQYF.